The 13 T cell receptor beta chains in this list originate from one sample, sequenced in a study of shared T cell receptors in the human thymus. The protocol was immunoSEQ multiplex PCR, while the TCRdb copy is restricted to in-frame clones and leaves out a portion. The table has approximately 730,000 clones, 80% to 90% seen once. This sample also belongs to another study, concerning human thymus T cells.

The specimen was thymocytes. The origin of the receptors is a girl under two years old with a congenital heart defect.

The rearrangement uses TRBV7-8 and TRBJ1-2, with 7 bases identical to TRBD1. Germline loops: CDR1 SGHVS, CDR2 FQNEAQ. Losses at the gene ends were 7 bases for V and 6 bases for J; bases not matched to a gene: 17. The CDR3 is 16 residues long. The CDR3 sequence: CASTNRESQGVDGYTF. Here the CDR3 DNA reads TGTGCCAGCACCAATAGGGAGAGCCAGGGGGTTGATGGCTACACCTTC.

The V call is TRBV11-2, the J call TRBJ2-5; 10 bases are a match to TRBD2. The CDR3 runs 17 residues. V lost 1 base, J lost 5 bases, and 10 bases stayed unmatched. The germline V gene has CDR1 SGHAT and CDR2 FQNNGV. The CDR3 coding sequence is TGTGCCAGCAGCTTAGTGGTGGTAGCGGGGGGCTTGGAGACCCAGTACTTC. Amino acid sequence: CASSLVVVAGGLETQYF.

The chain is built from TRBV15 and TRBJ1-6; 11 nucleotides line up with TRBD1. The CDR3 consists of 19 residues. Germline V gene data show CDR1 as LNHNV and CDR2 as YYDKDF (reference sequence). V was clipped by 1 base and J by 5 bases; unmatched bases: 10. The CDR3 here is CATSRGPGQGDQHNSPLHF. The CDR3 DNA is TGTGCCACCAGCAGAGGTCCGGGACAGGGGGATCAGCATAATTCACCCCTCCACTTT.

The CDR3 protein is CASSLFSHNEQFF. DNA of the CDR3: TGTGCCAGCAGCTTGTTTAGTCACAATGAGCAGTTCTTC. J is TRBJ2-1 and V is TRBV5-6; no reliable D call. The CDR3 length is 13 residues. The V end was cut by 1 base, the J end by 5 bases, with 7 bases between. Germline V lookup: CDR1 SGHDT, CDR2 YYEEEE.

This rearrangement joins TRBV6-5 to TRBJ2-3; 8 positions match TRBD2. Per the germline V gene, CDR1 is MNHEY and CDR2 is SVGAGI. The V segment lost 2 bases and the J segment 5 bases; nucleotides outside the gene matches: 6. The CDR3 is 15 residues long. CDR3 amino acids: CASSYGSGGGDTQYF. CDR3 bases: TGTGCCAGCAGTTACGGTTCGGGGGGGGGAGATACGCAGTATTTT.

The chain uses TRBV2 and TRBJ1-2; D may be TRBD1 (5 bases). Looked up from germline, CDR1 is SNHLY and CDR2 is FYNNEI. The CDR3 length is 14 residues. V gave up 7 bases and J gave up 6 bases, with 18 bases separating them. This CDR3 reads CASNDQGGVDGYTF. The CDR3 nucleotides read TGTGCCAGCAATGATCAGGGAGGGGTGGATGGCTACACCTTC.

The rearrangement joins TRBV30 to TRBJ2-3, with D hard to call. The germline V and J ends were trimmed by 2 bases and 0 bases, with 6 bases remaining between them. CDR3 length: 13 amino acids. Germline CDR1 and CDR2: GTSNPN and SVGIG (reference sequence). DNA for the CDR3: TGTGCCTGGAGTCCTCGTAGCACAGATACGCAGTATTTT. Translating gives CAWSPRSTDTQYF.

The chain carries TRBV2 and TRBJ1-1; no firm D call. This CDR3 has 17 amino acids. The V gene lost 3 bases and the J gene lost 5 bases, with 22 bases spanning the gap. Germline lookup yields CDR1 SNHLY and CDR2 FYNNEI. The CDR3 sequence is CASSEVWVTPPGTEAFF. In nucleotides, the CDR3 is TGTGCCAGCAGTGAGGTTTGGGTAACTCCCCCGGGGACTGAAGCTTTCTTT.

CDR3 amino acids: CASSIGHYSYNSPLHF. CDR3 coding DNA: TGTGCCAGCAGTATCGGCCACTACTCCTATAATTCACCCCTCCACTTT. The chain employs TRBV6-6 and TRBJ1-6, with D uncertain. The CDR3 sequence is 16 residues long. Per germline, CDR1 MNHNY and CDR2 SVGAGI (reference sequence). V was cut by 5 bases and J by 0 bases, with 11 bases left in between.

This rearrangement joins TRBV27 to TRBJ1-2; D is unclear. The CDR3 covers 13 residues. V lost 3 bases to trimming and J lost 4 bases, with 9 bases between them. The germline V gene has CDR1 MNHEY and CDR2 SMNVEV (reference sequence). The CDR3 bases are TGTGCCAGCAGTTTGGGCAGAACCTATGGCTACACCTTC. Protein sequence: CASSLGRTYGYTF.

The DNA of the CDR3 is TGTGCCACCAGCGCCCCCCGCCCTCGTCAGGGGGTCTCAAATCAGCCCCAGCATTTT. Translation: CATSAPRPRQGVSNQPQHF. This chain connects TRBV15 to TRBJ1-5; 7 nucleotides line up with TRBD1. CDR3 length equals 19 residues. V shed 5 bases and J 4 bases; nucleotides not matched to a gene: 20. The germline gives CDR1 LNHNV, CDR2 YYDKDF (reference sequence).

The gene calls are TRBV11-2 and TRBJ1-6; 7 nucleotides match TRBD1. The CDR3 sequence is 15 residues long. Germline assignment: CDR1 SGHAT and CDR2 FQNNGV. J lost 7 bases, V lost 1 base, and 4 bases had no gene match. The CDR3 region is CASSLVGQHNSPLHF. In DNA, the CDR3 is TGTGCCAGCAGCTTAGTGGGACAGCACAATTCACCCCTCCACTTT.

This clone was found once. This rearrangement joins TRBV5-4 to TRBJ1-1; D gene ambiguous. Looked up from germline, CDR1 is SGHNT and CDR2 is YYREEE (reference sequence). Trimming stripped 1 base from V and 0 bases from J, with 16 bases between. The CDR3 loop spans 17 amino acids. CDR3 region: CASSLCPAGGLNTEAFF. CDR3 DNA sequence: TGTGCCAGCAGCTTGTGTCCGGCCGGTGGGCTGAACACTGAAGCTTTCTTT.